Each of the 10 T cell receptor beta chains below was sequenced from the same sample in a study of beta chain features in type 1 diabetes. The authors reverse transcribed all of the isolated RNA, so sequencing captured expressed TCRB transcripts. Only in-frame clones appear in the TCRdb table, and some are missing; sequencing was by immunoSEQ multiplex PCR. The sample has around 290,000 clones; about 8.5% are singletons. The source material was central memory CD4+ T cells from blood. The receptors were sampled from a woman under 30 in good health.

This clone has more than one count but fewer than ten. The chain links TRBV30 to TRBJ1-1; D not resolved. Germline V CDR1 and CDR2: GTSNPN, SVGIG (reference sequence). The CDR3 runs to 12 residues. Trimming took off 1 base at V and 9 bases at J, with 12 bases between the two ends. CDR3 sequence (DNA): TGTGCCTGGAGTGCGGTTAGTATTAAAGCTTTCTTT. Translated: CAWSAVSIKAFF.

This clone was counted a few times. The chain recombines TRBV29-1 with TRBJ2-1, with a tentative D call TRBD2 (7 bases). The CDR3 is 14 residues long. Looked up from germline, CDR1 is SQVTM and CDR2 is ANQGSEA. V shed 5 bases and J shed 0 bases, with 11 bases lying between them. The CDR3 region is CSVWGGRSYNEQFF. The CDR3 DNA reads as TGCAGCGTTTGGGGGGGCCGCTCCTACAATGAGCAGTTCTTC.

This clone was seen ten or more times. The rearrangement uses TRBV28 and TRBJ1-4; D gene uncertain. The CDR3 runs 12 residues. The V end lost 2 bases, the J end lost 8 bases, and 6 bases lay between the germline ends. The germline V gene has CDR1 MDHEN and CDR2 SYDVKM. The CDR3 DNA sequence: TGTGCCAGCAGTTTACTACGGGAAAAACTGTTTTTT. The encoded protein is CASSLLREKLFF. Full variable domain (missing parts from reference TRBV28 and TRBJ1-4): DVKVTQSSRYLVKRTGEKVFLECVQDMDHENMFWYRQDPGLGLRLIYFSYDVKMKEKGDIPEGYSVSREKKERFSLILESASTNQTSMYLCASSLLREKLFFGSGTQLSVL.

The V call is TRBV19, the J call TRBJ2-5; D unresolved. The CDR3 spans 13 residues. CDR1 is LNHDA, CDR2 SQIVND, per germline (reference sequence). Trimming left V 4 bases short and J 5 bases short, with 11 bases between. CDR3 protein: CASSRAQGETQYF. The CDR3, as DNA: TGTGCCAGTAGTAGAGCGCAAGGCGAGACCCAGTACTTC.

This chain joins TRBV2 and TRBJ2-3, with D unclear. Trimming left V 7 bases short and J 3 bases short, with 14 bases between. The germline gives CDR1 SNHLY, CDR2 FYNNEI. The CDR3 loop spans 14 amino acids. The CDR3 DNA follows: TGTGCCAGCATGCCCGGGCTGGCTACAGATACGCAGTATTTT. Amino acids: CASMPGLATDTQYF.

This clone turned up a few times. The chain is built from TRBV30 and TRBJ2-3; D is uncertain. The CDR3 totals 14 residues. V was clipped by 4 bases and J by 2 bases, with 13 bases between them. Germline V gene sequence: CDR1 GTSNPN, CDR2 SVGIG (reference sequence). CDR3 residues: CAWTPPGHTDTQYF. For the CDR3, the DNA is TGTGCCTGGACCCCGCCCGGCCACACAGATACGCAGTATTTT.

This rearrangement joins TRBV29-1 to TRBJ2-7, with D perhaps TRBD1 (6 bases). The germline gives CDR1 SQVTM, CDR2 ANQGSEA. Trimming left V 2 bases short and J 7 bases short, with 18 bases between. CDR3 length: 14 amino acids. Written as DNA, the CDR3 is TGCAGCGTTGAATTTTACAGGGAATCGGGGGAGCAGTACTTC. Encoded protein: CSVEFYRESGEQYF.

In this sample, this clone turned up many times. V and J are TRBV6-5 and TRBJ1-3; D ambiguous. The length of the CDR3 is 14 residues. V was pared by 0 bases and J by 0 bases, with 3 bases between. Germline lookup yields CDR1 MNHEY and CDR2 SVGAGI. The CDR3: CASSYSHSGNTIYF. The CDR3 DNA sequence: TGTGCCAGCAGTTACTCCCACTCTGGAAACACCATATATTTT.

The chain is built from TRBV12-5 and TRBJ1-6, with D tentatively TRBD1 (5 bases). The CDR3 has 11 residues. V shed 6 bases and J shed 9 bases, with 6 bases lying between them. Germline V gene data show CDR1 as LGHNT and CDR2 as FRNRAP. In nucleotides, the CDR3 is TGTGCTAGTGGCACAGGTTCACCCCTCCACTTT. It is translated as CASGTGSPLHF.

This clone has only a few counts. The gene calls are TRBV11-2 and TRBJ2-1; 16 bases are a match to TRBD2. The CDR3 totals 19 residues. V shed 7 bases, J shed 0 bases, and the junction held 9 bases outside the gene matches. Germline CDR1 and CDR2: SGHAT and FQNNGV. CDR3 nucleotide sequence: TGTGCCAGCACGAACCCGGGACTAGCGGGAGGGAGCTCCTACAATGAGCAGTTCTTC. Translation: CASTNPGLAGGSSYNEQFF. Combining the CDR3 with reference TRBV11-2 and TRBJ2-1 gives the whole variable domain EAGVAQSPRYKIIEKRQSVAFWCNPISGHATLYWYQQILGQGPKLLIQFQNNGVVDDSQLPKDRFSAERLKGVDSTLKIQPAKLEDSAVYLCASTNPGLAGGSSYNEQFFGPGTRLTVL.